Detailed here is one T cell receptor beta chain. The data belong to a study of T cell changes during pregnancy in multiple sclerosis. Measured with immunoSEQ multiplex PCR; TCRdb has only the in-frame clones, and not every one. The sample has around 80,000 clones; 92% are singletons. CDR1 and CDR2 (germline): SQVTM, ANQGSEA. V shed 0 bases, J shed 6 bases, and the junction held 5 bases outside the gene matches. CDR3 length equals 14 residues. This sequence originates from a female donor with multiple sclerosis, enrolled in a pregnancy study. The source was peripheral blood, collected before pregnancy. J is TRBJ2-4 and V is TRBV29-1; 7 nucleotides line up with TRBD1. The CDR3, as DNA: TGCAGCGTTGAAGAGAAAGGGGGCGGAAACATTCAGTACTTC. Amino acid sequence: CSVEEKGGGNIQYF.